This TCR beta chain was profiled in a study of blood T cell repertoires in COVID-19. Data came from immunoSEQ multiplex PCR; TCRdb stores just in-frame clones and leaves some out. The sample records about 210,000 clones, around 80% being singletons. Germline lookup yields CDR1 ENHRY and CDR2 SYGVKD. Trimming took off 3 bases at V and 2 bases at J, with 8 bases between the two ends. The CDR3 spans 14 residues. This chain joins TRBV10-3 and TRBJ1-5; no reliable D call. This clonotype originated in a woman of 80 years or more with COVID-19, enrolled during active disease. The sample was peripheral blood. The CDR3 DNA reads as TGTGCCATCAGTGACGGAGACGGCAATCAGCCCCAGCATTTT. Translated, it gives CAISDGDGNQPQHF.